The 12 T cell receptor beta chains listed next were all sequenced from one sample in a study of response to subunit inactivated influenza vaccine. Via MiXCR, TCRdb re-called the RT-PCR reads, giving one row per CDR3 protein. The table has about 700,000 distinct CDR3 sequences, about 14% seen once. Sequenced material: PBMCs from blood, taken around 14 days before vaccination. Receptors originate from a man aged 45-65 years who received an inactivated influenza vaccine.

The DNA for the CDR3 is TGTGCCAGCAGTTACTCTCCTAGCGGGTACAATGAGCAGTTCTTC. Protein sequence: CASSYSPSGYNEQFF. The chain recombines TRBV6-5 with TRBJ2-1, with 8 positions matching TRBD2. V lost 0 bases to trimming and J lost 4 bases; unmatched junction nucleotides: 2. CDR1 is MNHEY and CDR2 is SVGAGI in the germline V gene. This CDR3 comprises 15 residues.

The J gene is TRBJ2-5, the V gene TRBV5-1; no clear D gene. CDR3 length equals 11 residues. The germline CDR1 and CDR2 sequences are SGHRS and YFSETQ. V shed 7 bases and J shed 4 bases, with 8 bases lying between them. The CDR3 DNA reads as TGCGCCAGCCCTTGGTTAGAGACCCAGTACTTC. Translated: CASPWLETQYF.

The rearrangement joins TRBV4-2 to TRBJ2-5; 9 nucleotides match TRBD2. The V gene end was trimmed by 3 bases and the J gene end by 2 bases; junction bases not matched to a gene: 4. Germline V gene data show CDR1 as LGHNA and CDR2 as YNFKEQ. The CDR3 sequence is 15 residues long. The CDR3 DNA sequence: TGTGCCAGCAGCCAGAGAGCGGGGGGACAAGAGACCCAGTACTTC. Its protein is CASSQRAGGQETQYF.

This clonotype was observed a handful of times. This sequence joins TRBV9 and TRBJ1-1, with unresolved D. V lost 2 bases and J 1 base, leaving 6 bases between the germline ends. CDR1 is SGDLS, CDR2 YYNGEE, per germline. This CDR3 comprises 13 residues. The CDR3 DNA sequence: TGTGCCAGCAGCGTCTCGCCGAACACTGAAGCTTTCTTT. As protein: CASSVSPNTEAFF.

At least ten counts were recorded for this clonotype. The chain recombines TRBV7-8 with TRBJ2-3; TRBD2 agrees at 8 bases. Germline lookup yields CDR1 SGHVS and CDR2 FQNEAQ. V was pared by 1 base and J by 0 bases, with 6 bases of the junction left unmatched. The CDR3 spans 17 residues. As DNA, the CDR3 is TGTGCCAGCAGCTTAGTCGGGGGGGCGCCGAGCACAGATACGCAGTATTTT. Amino acids: CASSLVGGAPSTDTQYF.

There are a few counts of this clonotype. The chain recombines TRBV20-1 with TRBJ1-1; D uncertain. Germline V CDR1 and CDR2: DFQATT, SNEGSKA (reference sequence). The CDR3 consists of 11 residues. The germline V and J ends were trimmed by 7 bases and 10 bases, with 16 bases remaining between them. The CDR3 nucleotides are TGCAGTGTTACCCCCCCGGGCGGAGCTTTCTTT. Amino acids: CSVTPPGGAFF.

The rearrangement uses TRBV28 and TRBJ2-1; 10 nucleotides line up with TRBD2. Per germline, CDR1 MDHEN and CDR2 SYDVKM. J lost 7 bases, V lost 4 bases, and 10 bases had no gene match. This CDR3 region has 16 residues. The CDR3 DNA follows: TGTGCCAGCAGTTCATCCAGCGGGAGGGCCGGGAATGAGCAGTTCTTC. Amino acid sequence: CASSSSSGRAGNEQFF.

V and J are TRBV20-1 and TRBJ1-3; D gene unclear. Between the trimmed V and J ends, which lost 6 bases and 0 bases, there was a span of 12 bases. CDR1 and CDR2 (germline): DFQATT, SNEGSKA (reference sequence). The CDR3 totals 14 residues. The CDR3 nucleotides read TGCAGTGCCTCATACGGACCCTCTGGAAACACCATATATTTT. Protein product: CSASYGPSGNTIYF.

There are many counts of this clonotype. The gene calls are TRBV29-1 and TRBJ2-1; 11 bases map to TRBD2. The germline V gene has CDR1 SQVTM and CDR2 ANQGSEA. The CDR3 has 13 amino acids. Trimming removed 1 base from V and 7 bases from J; junction bases left unmatched: 0. The CDR3, as DNA: TGCAGCGTTGAAGGGACTAGCGGGAATGAGCAGTTCTTC. Translated: CSVEGTSGNEQFF.

This clonotype has ten or more counts. V gene TRBV20-1 combines with J gene TRBJ2-1; D perhaps matches TRBD2 (6 bases). The length of the CDR3 is 15 residues. With 5 bases removed from V and 10 bases from J, the gap between germline ends came to 24 bases. CDR1 is DFQATT and CDR2 is SNEGSKA in the germline V gene (reference sequence). CDR3 residues: CSALATALGTLEQFF. CDR3 nucleotide sequence: TGCAGTGCTCTAGCGACAGCTTTGGGTACTTTAGAGCAGTTCTTC.

The chain joins TRBV10-2 to TRBJ2-7, with D hard to call. The V end was cut by 1 base, the J end by 6 bases, with 7 bases between. The CDR3 loop spans 12 amino acids. Germline values: CDR1 WSHSY, CDR2 SAAADI. CDR3 DNA: TGCGCCAGCAGTGAGTTGGTTCTCGAGCAGTACTTC. Translating it yields CASSELVLEQYF.

This clonotype was detected only a few times. The chain couples TRBV9 to TRBJ2-7; 9 positions match TRBD2. This CDR3 has 13 amino acids. V trimming: 4 bases; J trimming: 5 bases; junction bases outside the gene matches: 4. Germline V gene lookup returns CDR1 SGDLS and CDR2 YYNGEE. The CDR3 DNA is TGTGCCAGCAGCCCGGGGACTAGCCACGAGCAGTACTTC. Amino acid sequence: CASSPGTSHEQYF.